The 21 T cell receptor beta chains presented below share a single source sample, sequenced in a study of T cell repertoires in cytomegalovirus infection. These TCRs are of unknown antigen specificity. TCRdb ran MiXCR on the reads and lists one entry per CDR3 protein. The sample carries hundreds of thousands of distinct CDR3 sequences, roughly 28% recorded once. The sequenced sample was cultured PBMCs, obtained from culture after CMV antigen stimulation. These receptors were taken from a human donor in good health (CMV status not recorded). Some clones in this sample may be carry-over from other donors' samples.

This clonotype was found a few times. The rearrangement joins TRBV19 to TRBJ1-6, with 10 positions matching TRBD1. The CDR3 spans 13 residues. CDR1 is LNHDA and CDR2 is SQIVND in the germline V gene (reference sequence). V was pared by 8 bases and J by 9 bases, with 4 bases of the junction left unmatched. The CDR3 spells CASEGQGSSPLHF. CDR3 nucleotide sequence: TGTGCCAGTGAGGGACAGGGGAGTTCACCCCTCCACTTT.

This chain joins TRBV5-1 and TRBJ1-3; a possible D gene is TRBD1 (5 bases). This CDR3 spans 15 amino acids. Germline CDR1 and CDR2: SGHRS and YFSETQ. The V end lost 1 base, the J end lost 2 bases, and 10 bases lay between the germline ends. The DNA of the CDR3 is TGCGCCAGCAGCTTGTCCCGGGGGACTGGAAACACCATATATTTT. Encoded protein: CASSLSRGTGNTIYF.

This clonotype was picked up a small number of times. CDR3 residues: CASSGILESDTEAFF. Here the CDR3 DNA reads TGTGCCAGCAGTGGGATTTTGGAATCGGACACTGAAGCTTTCTTT. V usage is TRBV28 and J usage is TRBJ1-1; no definite D call. Between the trimmed V and J ends, which lost 5 bases and 3 bases, there was a span of 16 bases. Germline V gives CDR1 MDHEN, CDR2 SYDVKM. CDR3 size: 15 residues.

This clonotype was counted many times. V and J are TRBV27 and TRBJ2-2, with D perhaps TRBD1 (5 bases). V lost 4 bases and J 0 bases, leaving 15 bases between the germline ends. The CDR3 is 17 amino acids. Germline assignment: CDR1 MNHEY and CDR2 SMNVEV (reference sequence). CDR3 sequence: CASSSRRANANTGELFF. The CDR3 bases are TGTGCCAGCAGTTCGCGCAGGGCGAACGCGAACACCGGGGAGCTGTTTTTT.

The sample holds many counts of this clonotype. The chain employs TRBV27 and TRBJ2-1; perhaps TRBD1 as D (5 bases). The V gene's germline CDR1 is MNHEY and CDR2 SMNVEV (reference sequence). Trimming took 2 bases from V and 6 from J, leaving 11 bases between them. This CDR3 spans 14 amino acids. The CDR3 reads CASSLQGRINEQFF. The CDR3 region has the DNA TGTGCCAGCAGTTTACAGGGCAGAATCAATGAGCAGTTCTTC.

The chain has TRBV7-8 and TRBJ2-3, with TRBD2 as a possible D gene (5 bases). V was pared by 2 bases and J by 3 bases, with 12 bases between. Germline V gene lookup returns CDR1 SGHVS and CDR2 FQNEAQ. The CDR3 spans 15 residues. CDR3 DNA: TGTGCCAGCAGCTTAATGGGGAGCCCTACAGATACGCAGTATTTT. Amino acids: CASSLMGSPTDTQYF.

The chain recombines TRBV10-3 with TRBJ2-3; D is possibly TRBD2 (6 bases). The V end lost 8 bases, the J end lost 3 bases, and 6 bases lay between the germline ends. Germline V lookup: CDR1 ENHRY, CDR2 SYGVKD. The CDR3 runs to 11 residues. CDR3 in amino acids: CAIGRTDTQYF. Here the CDR3 DNA reads TGTGCCATCGGGAGGACAGATACGCAGTATTTT.

This clonotype showed up just a few times. V and J are TRBV6-1 and TRBJ1-6; D perhaps matches TRBD1 (5 bases). Between the trimmed V and J ends, which lost 5 bases and 6 bases, there was a span of 11 bases. Germline lookup yields CDR1 MNHNS and CDR2 SASEGT. This CDR3 has 14 amino acids. The CDR3 sequence is CASSWGRANSPLHF. The CDR3 DNA reads as TGTGCCAGCAGTTGGGGCAGAGCTAATTCACCCCTCCACTTT.

As DNA, the CDR3 is TGTGCCAGCAGCCTATGGGGACAGGTTGAAGCTTTCTTT. As protein: CASSLWGQVEAFF. This sequence joins TRBV11-2 and TRBJ1-1; 8 bases are shared with TRBD1. V was pared by 5 bases and J by 7 bases, with 6 bases of the junction left unmatched. Germline lookup yields CDR1 SGHAT and CDR2 FQNNGV. The CDR3 extends over 13 amino acids.

This chain connects TRBV7-9 to TRBJ1-2; 9 bases align to TRBD1. CDR3 length equals 15 residues. Germline V gene data show CDR1 as SEHNR and CDR2 as FQNEAQ (reference sequence). V was pared by 5 bases and J by 4 bases, with 8 bases of the junction left unmatched. The CDR3 DNA reads TGTGCCAGCAGCGCGACCGGGACAGGGTTCTATGGCTACACCTTC. Translation: CASSATGTGFYGYTF.

Ten or more counts support this clonotype. The V call is TRBV7-8, the J call TRBJ1-3; no clear D gene. Trimming removed 4 bases at V and 0 bases at J, with 13 bases between. CDR1 and CDR2 from the germline V gene are SGHVS and FQNEAQ. The length of the CDR3 is 16 residues. CDR3 DNA: TGTGCCAGCAGCTCCACCTTTAGGGCCTCTGGAAACACCATATATTTT. Its translation: CASSSTFRASGNTIYF.

CDR3 residues: CASNELAGDNNEQFF. In DNA, the CDR3 is TGTGCCAGCAACGAACTAGCGGGGGACAACAATGAGCAGTTCTTC. V and J are TRBV9 and TRBJ2-1; 11 positions agree with TRBD2. J was trimmed by 5 bases and V by 6 bases; bases with no gene match: 7. The length of the CDR3 is 15 residues. Looked up from germline, CDR1 is SGDLS and CDR2 is YYNGEE.

This rearrangement joins TRBV10-2 to TRBJ2-4; D gene unclear. V lost 6 bases and J 5 bases, leaving 11 bases between the germline ends. The CDR3 sequence is 13 residues long. Germline lookup yields CDR1 WSHSY and CDR2 SAAADI. The CDR3 nucleotides are TGCGCCAGCAGCCCCAGAAGGGAAAACATTCAGTACTTC. Protein product: CASSPRRENIQYF.

This sequence joins TRBV20-1 and TRBJ1-5; 10 nucleotides match TRBD1. The CDR3 extends over 16 amino acids. Losses at the gene ends were 5 bases for V and 0 bases for J; bases not matched to a gene: 7. Germline CDR1 DFQATT, CDR2 SNEGSKA (reference sequence). The CDR3 DNA reads TGCAGTGCTGCGTGGACAGGGGGGAATAGCAATCAGCCCCAGCATTTT. The encoded protein is CSAAWTGGNSNQPQHF.

The V and J genes are TRBV30 and TRBJ1-1; tentative D call: TRBD1 (6 bases). From germline, CDR1 is GTSNPN and CDR2 SVGIG (reference sequence). The length of the CDR3 is 15 residues. V was cut by 0 bases and J by 0 bases, with 11 bases left in between. CDR3 nucleotide sequence: TGTGCCTGGAGTGTGCAGGGGCCGATGAACACTGAAGCTTTCTTT. Translation gives CAWSVQGPMNTEAFF.

This clonotype was observed many times. The chain employs TRBV11-1 and TRBJ1-6; perhaps TRBD1 as D (6 bases). The CDR3 runs 15 residues. From germline, CDR1 is SGHAT and CDR2 FQDESV (reference sequence). Trimming pared 3 bases from V and 6 bases from J, leaving 12 bases between. The CDR3 spells CASSLRTAFNSPLHF. CDR3 coding DNA: TGTGCCAGCAGCTTGAGGACAGCATTTAATTCACCCCTCCACTTT. Filled out from reference TRBV11-1 and TRBJ1-6, the complete variable domain reads EAEVAQSPRYKITEKSQAVAFWCDPISGHATLYWYRQILGQGPELLVQFQDESVVDDSQLPKDRFSAERLKGVDSTLKIQPAELGDSAMYLCASSLRTAFNSPLHFGNGTRLTVT.

This clonotype was counted ten times or more. The CDR3 DNA sequence: TGCAGCTCAGGGGGACAGGGGTACCAAGAGACCCAGTACTTC. Protein product: CSSGGQGYQETQYF. This chain uses TRBV29-1 with TRBJ2-5; 10 bases line up with TRBD1. Germline CDR1 reads SQVTM; CDR2 reads ANQGSEA. The CDR3 length is 14 residues. Trimming at V came to 8 bases and at J to 0 bases, leaving 6 bases not matched to a gene. Supplemented by reference TRBV29-1 and TRBJ2-5, the full variable domain reads SAVISQKPSRDICQRGTSLTIQCQVDSQVTMMFWYRQQPGQSLTLIATANQGSEATYESGFVIDKFPISRPNLTFSTLTVSNMSPEDSSIYLCSSGGQGYQETQYFGPGTRLLVL.

The chain is built from TRBV20-1 and TRBJ1-1; D possibly corresponds to TRBD1 (5 bases). The CDR3 consists of 15 residues. The germline V gene encodes CDR1 DFQATT and CDR2 SNEGSKA (reference sequence). V lost 6 bases, J lost 6 bases, and 23 bases lay in between. The CDR3 is CSAPVPGRLGAEAFF. DNA of the CDR3: TGCAGTGCACCCGTACCGGGGCGCTTAGGGGCTGAAGCTTTCTTT.

This chain joins TRBV12-3 or TRBV12-4 and TRBJ2-7; TRBD1 aligns across 7 bases. The CDR3 consists of 15 residues. V lost 5 bases and J lost 2; bases outside the gene matches: 9. In nucleotides, the CDR3 is TGTGCCAGCAGTCACAGGACAGGCCGTACCTACGAGCAGTACTTC. It codes for CASSHRTGRTYEQYF.

The chain uses TRBV12-5 and TRBJ2-5; TRBD1 aligns across 8 bases. Germline lookup yields CDR1 LGHNT and CDR2 FRNRAP. The J segment lost 7 bases and the V segment lost 5 bases, leaving 9 bases of the junction unmatched. The CDR3 contains 14 residues. The CDR3 protein is CASGHGTGEATQYF. DNA for the CDR3: TGTGCTAGTGGTCACGGGACAGGAGAAGCGACCCAGTACTTC.

This clonotype was counted a few times. The V gene is TRBV7-2, the J gene TRBJ2-3, with TRBD2 identical over 7 bases. The CDR3 extends over 16 amino acids. Germline V lookup: CDR1 SGHTA, CDR2 FQGNSA. After removal of 0 bases from V and 0 bases from J, the junction contained 3 bases not matched to a gene. CDR3 nucleotides: TGTGCCAGCAGCTTAGCCGGGAGGTCTAGCACAGATACGCAGTATTTT. Protein: CASSLAGRSSTDTQYF.